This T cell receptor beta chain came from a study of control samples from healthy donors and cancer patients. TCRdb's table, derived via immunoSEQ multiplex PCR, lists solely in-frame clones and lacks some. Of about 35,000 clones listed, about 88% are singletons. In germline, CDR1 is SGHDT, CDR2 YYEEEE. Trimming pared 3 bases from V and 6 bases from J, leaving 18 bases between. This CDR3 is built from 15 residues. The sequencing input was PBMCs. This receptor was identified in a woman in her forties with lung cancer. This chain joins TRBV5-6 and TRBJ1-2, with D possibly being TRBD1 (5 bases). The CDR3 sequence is CASSSTGGDLNGYTF. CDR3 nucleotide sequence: TGTGCCAGCAGCTCCACCGGGGGAGACCTTAATGGCTACACCTTC. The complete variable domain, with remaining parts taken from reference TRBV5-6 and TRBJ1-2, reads DAGVTQSPTHLIKTRGQQVTLRCSPKSGHDTVSWYQQALGQGPQFIFQYYEEEERQRGNFPDRFSGHQFPNYSSELNVNALLLGDSALYLCASSSTGGDLNGYTFGSGTRLTVV.